Listed below are T cell receptor beta chains from one sample, sequenced in a study of human T cells and chemical hapten exposure. Each CDR3 protein gets one entry after TCRdb re-called the RACE reads with MiXCR. The sample lists around 120,000 distinct CDR3 sequences, 9.5% to 11% seen once, with roughly 3.3% in the top ten. The starting material was whole blood, obtained in connection with sensitization to the hapten diphenylcyclopropenone (DPC). These receptors all come from a woman in her thirties or forties with alopecia areata. Some clones in this sample may be carry-over from other donors' samples. The CDR3 runs from the conserved cysteine through the conserved F or W. Fields, in order: J gene, clone size, V gene, CDR3 protein. Clone size is shown for a subset of rows, as once, few, many or a class of expanded clone.

TRBJ1-5 | many | TRBV7-6 | CASSLMGNQPQHF
TRBJ1-4 | many | TRBV18 | CASSPTDGPTNEKLFF
TRBJ2-3 | few | TRBV18 | CASSPPLGLPTDTQYF
TRBJ2-1 | . | TRBV3-1 | CASSQEPRATGEQFF
TRBJ2-7 | . | TRBV2 | CATRQNYEQYF
TRBJ2-7 | . | TRBV24-1 | CATSDVATDEQYF
TRBJ2-1 | many | TRBV29-1 | CSVDTSGRARSYNEQFF
TRBJ1-2 | few | TRBV7-2 | CASTQGGYAGHGYTF
TRBJ2-7 | . | TRBV7-2 | CASSLSWGTDSSQYF
TRBJ2-6 | . | TRBV11-2 | CASSPHRSGANVLTF
TRBJ2-5 | few | TRBV10-3 | CAISESLPETQYF
TRBJ2-2 | few | TRBV2 | CASSEALQGAGTGELFF
TRBJ1-1 | many | TRBV29-1 | CSVLGQAMNTEAFF
TRBJ1-6 | many | TRBV20-1 | CSATQGADSPLHF
TRBJ2-7 | many | TRBV2 | CASSPDRGSAYEQYF
TRBJ2-1 | many | TRBV18 | CASSPYAGLDYNEQFF
TRBJ1-3 | few | TRBV25-1 | CASSDGASRNTIYF
TRBJ1-6 | few | TRBV18 | CASSSANSPLHF
TRBJ1-1 | few | TRBV6-2/TRBV6-3 | CASSSNTREAFF
TRBJ2-2 | many | TRBV7-9 | CASSPTSGGPPNTGELFF
TRBJ1-1 | many | TRBV13 | CASSAYKNTEAFF
TRBJ1-1 | . | TRBV7-9 | CASSLNADPNTEAFF
TRBJ1-6 | . | TRBV10-3 | CAISDGDRSNSPLHF
TRBJ2-7 | many | TRBV29-1 | CSVYGQDYEQYF
TRBJ2-7 | . | TRBV12-3/TRBV12-4 | CASSPRFGASYEQYF
TRBJ1-2 | many | TRBV7-9 | CASSLQPNYGYTF
TRBJ1-3 | . | TRBV6-5 | CASSGGSSGNTIYF
TRBJ2-1 | few | TRBV20-1 | CSAGQGEFLGNEQFF
TRBJ2-1 | few | TRBV27 | CASSLRIAGGEQFF
TRBJ1-6 | many | TRBV7-2 | CASSLAGAATGNSPLHF
TRBJ2-1 | many | TRBV5-5 | CASSPDWRGRNEQFF
TRBJ2-2 | few | TRBV28 | CASSSGGANTGELFF
TRBJ2-3 | . | TRBV4-3 | CASSPGLAGSGVEYF
TRBJ2-1 | few | TRBV7-2 | CASSSGQEQFF
TRBJ1-1 | many | TRBV11-2 | CASSLRSLNTEAFF
TRBJ1-1 | . | TRBV20-1 | CSASRLFGEAFF
TRBJ1-1 | many | TRBV3-1 | CASSRQGGTEAFF
TRBJ1-4 | many | TRBV14 | CASSQDRAGTNEKLFF
TRBJ1-1 | many | TRBV5-5 | CASSLGQVNTEAFF
TRBJ1-2 | few | TRBV10-2 | CASKPTGTGVGGYTF
TRBJ2-1 | few | TRBV20-1 | CSARGLGGGQFF
TRBJ2-7 | few | TRBV11-2 | CASSSRTGPYEQYF
TRBJ2-1 | few | TRBV7-8 | CASSFLTSVPYGQFF
TRBJ2-7 | many | TRBV28 | CASSSNGQGYEQYF
TRBJ1-2 | . | TRBV7-9 | CASSLHAGTGRIYGYTF
TRBJ2-7 | many | TRBV7-9 | CASSLAVAYEQYF